The 24 T cell receptor beta chains in this list originate from one sample, sequenced in a study of CD8+CD57+ T cells in acquired aplastic anemia listed by TCRdb under 2018. Expansion of CD8+CD57+ cells had been shown by flow cytometry in the patients chosen for sequencing. The sequencer listed for this sample is Illumina HiSeq 2000. Genomic DNA was used as template for profiling of TCR beta VDJ combinations and CDR3 sequences. Using fastp trimming at Q25 and MiXCR clonotype assembly, TCRdb reanalyzed the public sequencing data and kept in-frame beta chains. Duplicate CDR3 protein sequences are folded into a single record with the most common DNA and genes. The table for this sample lists about 160,000 distinct CDR3 sequences; 70% to 80% of them were counted only once. The top ten clonotypes cover roughly half of the sample. Sequenced input: sorted CD4+, CD8+, or CD8+CD57+ T cells (not recorded which) from PBMCs. The receptor source for this set is a human donor with aplastic anemia.

The chain is built from TRBV7-9 and TRBJ2-5; no clear D. V gave up 2 bases and J gave up 4 bases, with 8 bases separating them. Germline V gives CDR1 SEHNR, CDR2 FQNEAQ (reference sequence). This CDR3 contains 13 residues. CDR3 sequence: CASSLLQRETQYF. Written as DNA, the CDR3 is TGTGCCAGCAGCTTACTCCAGAGAGAGACCCAGTACTTC.

This rearrangement joins TRBV29-1 to TRBJ2-7, with 11 bases aligning to TRBD2. This CDR3 region has 14 residues. Germline loops: CDR1 SQVTM, CDR2 ANQGSEA. The V segment lost 5 bases and the J segment 1 base; nucleotides outside the gene matches: 4. The CDR3 here is CSVPGTSGSYEQYF. In DNA form, the CDR3 reads TGCAGCGTTCCCGGGACTAGCGGATCCTACGAGCAGTACTTC.

The rearrangement joins TRBV7-9 to TRBJ2-7, with D tentatively TRBD2 (6 bases). Germline V gene lookup returns CDR1 SEHNR and CDR2 FQNEAQ (reference sequence). The CDR3 totals 16 residues. V was trimmed by 1 base and J by 3 bases, leaving 16 bases between them. CDR3 sequence: CASSLVAAPLFYEQYF. The CDR3 DNA sequence: TGTGCCAGCAGCTTAGTAGCGGCACCCCTCTTCTACGAGCAGTACTTC.

This chain links TRBV2 with TRBJ1-1; no clear D. V was clipped by 7 bases and J by 1 base, with 7 bases between them. Germline CDR1 SNHLY, CDR2 FYNNEI. The CDR3 extends over 12 amino acids. The CDR3 bases are TGTGCCAGCAAGGTAGCGAACACTGAAGCTTTCTTT. Translating gives CASKVANTEAFF.

This clonotype was seen a single time. The V and J genes are TRBV19 and TRBJ1-5, with TRBD1 matching over 8 bases. CDR3 length: 14 amino acids. The ends lost 7 bases at V and 1 base at J; junction bases unmatched: 3. Germline V gives CDR1 LNHDA, CDR2 SQIVND (reference sequence). The CDR3 loop reads CASNRQGSNQPQHF. CDR3 DNA sequence: TGTGCCAGTAATCGACAGGGGAGCAATCAGCCCCAGCATTTT.

This rearrangement joins TRBV7-6 to TRBJ2-2; D is unclear. Between the trimmed V and J ends, which lost 4 bases and 1 base, there was a span of 7 bases. The CDR3 extends over 14 amino acids. Germline assignment: CDR1 SGHVS and CDR2 FNYEAQ. CDR3 loop: CASSWTGNTGELFF. The CDR3 region has the DNA TGTGCCAGCAGCTGGACGGGGAACACCGGGGAGCTGTTTTTT.

The chain joins TRBV19 to TRBJ1-1; 7 nucleotides line up with TRBD1. The CDR3 runs 12 residues. The germline gives CDR1 LNHDA, CDR2 SQIVND (reference sequence). The V gene end was trimmed by 11 bases and the J gene end by 5 bases; junction bases not matched to a gene: 8. The DNA of the CDR3 is TGTGCCTCAACTCAGGGGGAAACTGAAGCTTTCTTT. As protein: CASTQGETEAFF. Full variable domain (rest looked up from reference TRBV19 and TRBJ1-1): DGGITQSPKYLFRKEGQNVTLSCEQNLNHDAMYWYRQDPGQGLRLIYYSQIVNDFQKGDIAEGYSVSREKKESFPLTVTSAQKNPTAFYLCASTQGETEAFFGQGTRLTVV.

Notes on this clonotype: Germline is not matched at one junction end, which may reflect a read error. This sequence joins TRBV7-9 and TRBJ2-5, with D possibly matching TRBD1 (6 bases). Germline CDR1 is SEHNR and CDR2 is FQNEAQ (reference sequence). The CDR3 spans 15 residues. Written as DNA, the CDR3 is TGTGCCAGCAGCTTAACAGGGAGCCTTAAAGAGACCAAGTACTTC. This codes for CASSLTGSLKETKYF.

For this clonotype: The CDR3 ends on some other residue instead of the conserved phenylalanine or tryptophan, so this is likely a read error. The DNA is left out, because the CDR3 cannot be placed on it with certainty; the CDR3 is given as TCRdb lists it. V usage is TRBV27 and J usage is TRBJ2-5; the D call of TRBD2 is as the table states it, not checked on the DNA. The CDR3 totals 12 residues, both ends included. Germline loops: CDR1 MNHEY, CDR2 SMNVEV (reference sequence). The CDR3 sequence: CASSPSLGGPYS.

Points on this clonotype: One end of the junction does not line up with germline, which may come from a read error. This chain joins TRBV19 and TRBJ2-7, with 9 positions matching TRBD2. Germline V gives CDR1 LNHDA, CDR2 SQIVND (reference sequence). The CDR3 runs 14 residues. Here the CDR3 reads CASSVLAGSFEQYF. The CDR3 DNA reads TGTGCCAGTAGTGTACTAGCGGGTTCCTTCGAGCAGTACTTC.

This chain connects TRBV5-5 to TRBJ1-1; D gene unclear. V gave up 1 base and J gave up 6 bases, with 10 bases separating them. Germline values: CDR1 SGHKS, CDR2 YYEKEE (reference sequence). There are 13 residues in the CDR3. This chain's CDR3 is CASSLRERAEAFF. Here the CDR3 DNA reads TGTGCCAGCAGCTTGCGGGAGAGGGCTGAAGCTTTCTTT.

The gene calls are TRBV7-9 and TRBJ2-1, with no clear D. The V and J ends lost 5 bases and 8 bases respectively, with 10 bases between them. The CDR3 runs 12 residues. CDR1 and CDR2 from the germline V gene are SEHNR and FQNEAQ (reference sequence). The CDR3 DNA sequence: TGTGCCAGCAGCCCTAGGTTGGATGAGCAGTTCTTC. Protein: CASSPRLDEQFF.

Only a few counts were recorded for this clonotype. The rearrangement links TRBV24-1 to TRBJ1-5, with TRBD1 as a possible D gene (5 bases). The ends were cut back, 7 bases at V and 4 bases at J, with 13 bases in the middle. Germline loops: CDR1 KGHDR, CDR2 SFDVKD. This CDR3 contains 14 residues. The CDR3 spells CATSAPGLNQPQHF. As DNA, the CDR3 is TGTGCCACCAGCGCTCCAGGGTTGAATCAGCCCCAGCATTTT.

In this sample, this clonotype turned up once. The rearrangement uses TRBV9 and TRBJ2-7; 14 positions agree with TRBD2. V was clipped by 5 bases and J by 5 bases; unmatched bases: 6. Germline V gene data show CDR1 as SGDLS and CDR2 as YYNGEE. The CDR3 is 15 amino acids. CDR3 sequence (DNA): TGTGCCAGCAGTAATCCGGGACTAGCGGGAGACGAGCAGTACTTC. It translates to CASSNPGLAGDEQYF. The whole variable domain, remainder taken from reference TRBV9 and TRBJ2-7, is DSGVTQTPKHLITATGQRVTLRCSPRSGDLSVYWYQQSLDQGLQFLIQYYNGEERAKGNILERFSAQQFPDLHSELNLSSLELGDSALYFCASSNPGLAGDEQYFGPGTRLTVT.

This clonotype was counted once. This chain uses TRBV29-1 with TRBJ1-3; 7 positions agree with TRBD1. Germline V gene sequence: CDR1 SQVTM, CDR2 ANQGSEA. The CDR3 sequence is 16 residues long. V was pared by 4 bases and J by 2 bases, with 11 bases of the junction left unmatched. The CDR3 sequence is CSVVAGGGIAGNTIYF. CDR3 sequence (DNA): TGCAGCGTTGTAGCAGGGGGGGGAATCGCTGGAAACACCATATATTTT.

The genes are TRBV20-1 and TRBJ2-3, with 8 bases matching TRBD2. The CDR3 length is 15 residues. Unmatched junction bases numbered 10, after V lost 4 bases and J lost 4 bases. Germline-derived CDR1 and CDR2 are DFQATT and SNEGSKA (reference sequence). The CDR3 is CSATRGSGVADTQYF. In DNA, the CDR3 is TGCAGTGCTACCCGTGGTAGCGGGGTGGCAGATACGCAGTATTTT.

Points on this clonotype: One end of the junction is discordant with germline, which a read error may explain. The V and J genes are TRBV6-1 and TRBJ1-6, with D tentatively TRBD1 (6 bases). CDR1 and CDR2 from the germline V gene are MNHNS and SASEGT. The CDR3 sequence is 16 residues long. The CDR3 protein is CAISGGDNSYNSPLHF. CDR3 bases: TGTGCCATCAGTGGAGGGGACAACTCCTATAATTCACCCCTCCACTTT.

This chain links TRBV10-2 with TRBJ2-5; unclear D gene. Germline CDR1 WSHSY, CDR2 SAAADI. The germline V and J ends were trimmed by 10 bases and 0 bases, with 6 bases remaining between them. The CDR3 loop spans 11 amino acids. CDR3 coding DNA: TGCGCCACCGCCCACCAAGAGACCCAGTACTTC. Its translation: CATAHQETQYF.

This sequence joins TRBV10-3 and TRBJ2-1, with 10 positions matching TRBD2. Germline assignment: CDR1 ENHRY and CDR2 SYGVKD. CDR3 length: 15 residues. The J segment lost 7 bases and the V segment lost 1 base, leaving 4 bases of the junction unmatched. The CDR3 spells CAISELSGRDNEQFF. The CDR3 DNA sequence: TGTGCCATCAGTGAGTTGAGCGGGAGGGATAATGAGCAGTTCTTC.

The chain employs TRBV7-8 and TRBJ2-1, with 15 bases lining up with TRBD2. V shed 1 base and J 7 bases; nucleotides not matched to a gene: 5. This CDR3 has 17 amino acids. Germline lookup yields CDR1 SGHVS and CDR2 FQNEAQ. Written as DNA, the CDR3 is TGTGCCAGCAGCTTAGAGTGGGGGACTAGCGGGAGGAATGAGCAGTTCTTC. Protein sequence: CASSLEWGTSGRNEQFF. Looking up the rest from reference TRBV7-8 and TRBJ2-1 gives the full variable domain: GAGVSQSPRYKVAKRGQDVALRCDPISGHVSLFWYQQALGQGPEFLTYFQNEAQLDKSGLPSDRFFAERPEGSVSTLKIQRTQQEDSAVYLCASSLEWGTSGRNEQFFGPGTRLTVL.

The V call is TRBV7-9, the J call TRBJ2-7; possibly TRBD1 for D (5 bases). There are 14 residues in the CDR3. The germline CDR1 and CDR2 sequences are SEHNR and FQNEAQ (reference sequence). Deletions cut 4 bases from V and 2 bases from J, with 12 bases between. The CDR3 spells CASSYDRSPYEQYF. CDR3 DNA: TGTGCCAGCAGCTACGACAGATCTCCCTACGAGCAGTACTTC.

The table lists this clonotype with a few counts. This chain uses TRBV12-5 with TRBJ1-5; D ambiguous. The CDR3 contains 11 residues. V lost 5 bases and J lost 4, with 3 bases in between. Germline lookup yields CDR1 LGHNT and CDR2 FRNRAP. Here the CDR3 DNA reads TGTGCTAGTGGTCAAAATCAGCCCCAGCATTTT. This gives the protein CASGQNQPQHF.

This clonotype was found once. The rearrangement joins TRBV10-3 to TRBJ1-2; D possibly corresponds to TRBD1 (5 bases). The CDR3 consists of 13 residues. Trimming removed 10 bases from V and 4 bases from J, with 16 bases in between. Germline CDR1 is ENHRY and CDR2 is SYGVKD. CDR3 coding DNA: TGTGCCAGTTCTAGGGACCCTGGCTATGGCTACACCTTC. Translation: CASSRDPGYGYTF.

This chain uses TRBV2 with TRBJ2-7, with TRBD2 matching 12 bases. Germline V lookup: CDR1 SNHLY, CDR2 FYNNEI. The CDR3 spans 15 residues. Germline trimming cut 6 bases from V and 2 bases from J; bases unmatched to any gene: 5. CDR3 in DNA: TGTGCCAGCAGGCTAGCGGGGGGGACAACCTACGAGCAGTACTTC. Amino acids: CASRLAGGTTYEQYF.